This T cell receptor beta chain emerged from a study of blood T cell repertoires in COVID-19. As for the study in general: Samples taken during acute and convalescent COVID-19 were collected in the United States, Italy and Spain.

Germline V CDR1 and CDR2: SEHNR, FQNEAQ (reference sequence). The CDR3 spans 15 residues. The V and J ends lost 5 bases and 7 bases, in that order; junction bases with no gene match: 10. Original handling: Estimation of nucleated cell counts was performed using reference gene primer amplification. Data came from immunoSEQ multiplex PCR; TCRdb stores just in-frame clones and leaves some out. V, J and clone size were drawn from that table, and D and trimming were deduced from the DNA. The sample gives 220,000 or so clones, 80% to 95% of which show up once; over 0.75% is in the top ten. The source is a man aged 60-69 years with COVID-19, enrolled during active disease. V is TRBV7-9 and J is TRBJ1-1; TRBD1 matches 10 bases. The material sequenced was peripheral blood. DNA for the CDR3: TGTGCCAGCAGCCCCGCGCGGGACAGGGGAGGTGAAGCTTTCTTT. Translation: CASSPARDRGGEAFF.